The 19 T cell receptor beta chains below were found in one sample sequenced in a study of blood T cell repertoires in COVID-19. Profiling relied on immunoSEQ multiplex PCR, and the TCRdb table lists in-frame clones only, not all of them. The table lists about 280,000 clones, roughly 85% of them singletons, with about 2.5% in the top ten. The specimen was PBMCs or T cells enriched from blood (not recorded which). These receptors came from a woman aged 50 to 65 who had recovered from COVID-19.

This chain uses TRBV12-5 with TRBJ2-7, with D perhaps TRBD2 (5 bases). Germline CDR1 LGHNT, CDR2 FRNRAP. CDR3 length: 13 residues. V was clipped by 2 bases and J by 3 bases, with 8 bases between them. CDR3 residues: CASGLLGNYEQYF. CDR3 nucleotide sequence: TGTGCTAGTGGTTTGCTCGGGAACTACGAGCAGTACTTC. Using reference TRBV12-5 and TRBJ2-7 for the parts outside the CDR3, the full variable domain is DARVTQTPRHKVTEMGQEVTMRCQPILGHNTVFWYRQTMMQGLELLAYFRNRAPLDDSGMPKDRFSAEMPDATLATLKIQPSEPRDSAVYFCASGLLGNYEQYFGPGTRLTVT.

This chain joins TRBV5-1 and TRBJ2-5, with 8 bases lining up with TRBD1. V lost 0 bases to trimming and J lost 4 bases; unmatched junction nucleotides: 2. CDR1 and CDR2 from the germline V gene are SGHRS and YFSETQ. The CDR3 is 14 amino acids. CDR3 sequence reads: CASSLAGQGETQYF. The DNA for the CDR3 is TGCGCCAGCAGCTTGGCCGGACAGGGAGAGACCCAGTACTTC.

The chain links TRBV19 to TRBJ2-1; no firm D call. Germline V gene data show CDR1 as LNHDA and CDR2 as SQIVND (reference sequence). CDR3 size: 12 residues. V gave up 8 bases and J gave up 0 bases, with 5 bases separating them. The CDR3 nucleotides read TGTGCCAGTTTTAACTCCTACAATGAGCAGTTCTTC. Translated: CASFNSYNEQFF.

The chain joins TRBV30 to TRBJ2-7; 7 bases match TRBD2. With 0 bases clipped from V and 0 bases from J, the junction kept 5 bases outside the gene matches. The CDR3 runs 15 residues. The V gene's germline CDR1 is GTSNPN and CDR2 SVGIG (reference sequence). CDR3 residues: CAWSVLGGISYEQYF. CDR3 bases: TGTGCCTGGAGTGTACTGGGGGGGATCTCCTACGAGCAGTACTTC.

The chain carries TRBV19 and TRBJ1-1; D is unresolved. Trimming removed 4 bases from V and 3 bases from J, with 9 bases in between. The CDR3 runs to 13 residues. CDR1 and CDR2 from the germline V gene are LNHDA and SQIVND (reference sequence). CDR3: CASSSGVHTEAFF. The CDR3, as DNA: TGTGCCAGTAGTAGCGGGGTTCACACTGAAGCTTTCTTT.

This clone was recorded once. The chain links TRBV6-6 to TRBJ2-2; D might be TRBD2 (5 bases). From germline, CDR1 is MNHNY and CDR2 SVGAGI (reference sequence). The length of the CDR3 is 16 residues. V shed 1 base and J shed 3 bases, with 12 bases lying between them. The chain's CDR3 is CASSYFERSYTGELFF. In nucleotides, the CDR3 is TGTGCCAGCAGTTACTTCGAGCGGAGTTACACCGGGGAGCTGTTTTTT.

This rearrangement joins TRBV5-1 to TRBJ1-1; D gene uncertain. Trimming stripped 1 base from V and 3 bases from J, with 16 bases between. From germline, CDR1 is SGHRS and CDR2 YFSETQ. The CDR3 is made up of 16 amino acids. The DNA for the CDR3 is TGCGCCAGCAGCTTGTTATTGAGAAGGGAGGACACTGAAGCTTTCTTT. It codes for CASSLLLRREDTEAFF. Looking up the rest from reference TRBV5-1 and TRBJ1-1 gives the full variable domain: KAGVTQTPRYLIKTRGQQVTLSCSPISGHRSVSWYQQTPGQGLQFLFEYFSETQRNKGNFPGRFSGRQFSNSRSEMNVSTLELGDSALYLCASSLLLRREDTEAFFGQGTRLTVV.

The rearrangement uses TRBV7-9 and TRBJ1-2; D is unresolved. CDR3 length: 12 amino acids. Germline V lookup: CDR1 SEHNR, CDR2 FQNEAQ (reference sequence). V was clipped by 2 bases and J by 8 bases, with 9 bases between them. The CDR3 nucleotides are TGTGCCAGCAGCTTACACAGCGGAGGCTACACCTTC. It yields the protein CASSLHSGGYTF.

J is TRBJ2-3 and V is TRBV4-1, with TRBD2 matching 11 bases. Germline CDR1 is MGHRA and CDR2 is YSYEKL. CDR3 length: 15 amino acids. V dropped 3 bases and J dropped 4; count of bases not matched to a gene: 3. DNA of the CDR3: TGCGCCAGCAGCCATTATAGCGGGGGGGCAGATACGCAGTATTTT. It codes for CASSHYSGGADTQYF.

The chain has TRBV3-1 (or the pseudogene TRBV3-2) and TRBJ2-5; 11 bases map to TRBD1. The CDR3 runs 15 residues. Trimming removed 5 bases from V and 4 bases from J; junction bases left unmatched: 6. Per the germline V gene, CDR1 is LGHDT and CDR2 is YNNKEL (reference sequence). The CDR3 here is CASSTRDRGVETQYF. CDR3 sequence (DNA): TGTGCCAGCAGCACCCGGGACAGGGGGGTAGAGACCCAGTACTTC.

The rearrangement joins TRBV7-3 to TRBJ2-5; TRBD2 might be the D (6 bases). The V gene lost 7 bases and the J gene lost 4 bases, with 13 bases spanning the gap. The CDR3 has 13 residues. Germline loops: CDR1 SGHTA, CDR2 FQGTGA. This CDR3 reads CASIPRGRETQYF. In DNA form, the CDR3 reads TGTGCCAGCATCCCTCGGGGGAGAGAGACCCAGTACTTC.

This rearrangement joins TRBV24-1 to TRBJ2-3, with a possible D match to TRBD2 (5 bases). The germline CDR1 and CDR2 sequences are KGHDR and SFDVKD. V lost 3 bases and J 5 bases, leaving 11 bases between the germline ends. This CDR3 region has 14 residues. The CDR3 protein is CATSDERRGDTQYF. In DNA, the CDR3 is TGTGCCACCAGTGATGAGAGACGGGGAGATACGCAGTATTTT.

The chain has TRBV5-1 and TRBJ1-4; 7 nucleotides agree with TRBD1. CDR1 and CDR2 from the germline V gene are SGHRS and YFSETQ. V shed 3 bases, J shed 4 bases, and the junction held 6 bases outside the gene matches. The CDR3 is made up of 15 amino acids. The CDR3 spells CASSSLTGINEKLFF. The DNA of the CDR3 is TGCGCCAGCAGCTCCCTGACAGGGATTAATGAAAAACTGTTTTTT.

V and J are TRBV20-1 and TRBJ2-7, with a tentative D call TRBD1 (6 bases). CDR1 and CDR2 (germline): DFQATT, SNEGSKA (reference sequence). The CDR3 loop spans 11 amino acids. Trimming left V 6 bases short and J 4 bases short, with 10 bases between. For the CDR3, the DNA is TGCAGTGCACCTCAGGGGTACGAGCAGTACTTC. Its translation: CSAPQGYEQYF.

The chain couples TRBV18 to TRBJ2-3, with 7 bases aligning to TRBD2. This CDR3 has 16 amino acids. Germline loops: CDR1 KGHSH, CDR2 LQKENI. V lost 4 bases, J lost 5 bases, and 12 bases stayed unmatched. In DNA form, the CDR3 reads TGTGCCAGCTCACTGCTTCCCAGCGGGGCTGGAGATACGCAGTATTTT. As protein: CASSLLPSGAGDTQYF.

V is TRBV12-3 or TRBV12-4 and J is TRBJ2-7; the match to TRBD2 covers 8 bases. This CDR3 is built from 13 residues. J gave up 6 bases and V 5 bases, and 6 bases lay outside the gene matches. The CDR3 nucleotides are TGTGCCAGCAGTCCGGGGGGGCTGGCCGAGCAGTACTTC. Translated, it gives CASSPGGLAEQYF.

The V and J genes are TRBV2 and TRBJ2-3; D possibly corresponds to TRBD2 (5 bases). V was cut by 6 bases and J by 2 bases, with 12 bases left in between. Germline-derived CDR1 and CDR2 are SNHLY and FYNNEI. The CDR3 is 14 residues long. CDR3 residues: CASSDEGNTDTQYF. As DNA, the CDR3 is TGTGCCAGCAGCGACGAGGGAAACACAGATACGCAGTATTTT.

This sequence joins TRBV4-1 and TRBJ1-4, with TRBD1 identical over 9 bases. CDR3 length: 16 residues. From germline, CDR1 is MGHRA and CDR2 YSYEKL. V dropped 2 bases and J dropped 2; count of bases not matched to a gene: 3. The CDR3 loop is CASSQPQGATNEKLFF. For the CDR3, the DNA is TGCGCCAGCAGCCAACCACAGGGGGCGACTAATGAAAAACTGTTTTTT.

The J gene is TRBJ2-1, the V gene TRBV24-1; perhaps TRBD1 as D (6 bases). Germline CDR1 and CDR2: KGHDR and SFDVKD. V lost 3 bases and J 3 bases, leaving 8 bases between the germline ends. The CDR3 is 14 residues long. The CDR3 region is CATSDGGHYNEQFF. CDR3 DNA: TGTGCCACCAGTGATGGGGGACACTACAATGAGCAGTTCTTC.